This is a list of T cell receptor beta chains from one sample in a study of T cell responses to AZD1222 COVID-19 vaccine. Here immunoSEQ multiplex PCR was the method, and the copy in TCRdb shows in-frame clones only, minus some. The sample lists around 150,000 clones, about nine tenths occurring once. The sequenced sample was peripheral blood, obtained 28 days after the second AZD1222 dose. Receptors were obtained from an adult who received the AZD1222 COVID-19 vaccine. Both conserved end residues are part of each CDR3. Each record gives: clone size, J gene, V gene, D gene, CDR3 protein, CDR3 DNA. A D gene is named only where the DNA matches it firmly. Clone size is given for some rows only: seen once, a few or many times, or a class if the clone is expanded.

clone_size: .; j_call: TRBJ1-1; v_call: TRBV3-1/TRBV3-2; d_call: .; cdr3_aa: CASSLPGHMNTEAFF; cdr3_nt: TGTGCCAGCAGCTTACCGGGACATATGAACACTGAAGCTTTCTTT
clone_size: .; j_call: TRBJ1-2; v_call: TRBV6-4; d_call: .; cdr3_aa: CASSDSGSPYGYTF; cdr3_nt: TGTGCCAGCAGTGACTCGGGCAGTCCCTATGGCTACACCTTC
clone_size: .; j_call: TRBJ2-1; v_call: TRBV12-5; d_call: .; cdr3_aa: CASGLKLAGYNEQFF; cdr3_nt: TGTGCTAGTGGTTTGAAGCTCGCGGGTTACAATGAGCAGTTCTTC
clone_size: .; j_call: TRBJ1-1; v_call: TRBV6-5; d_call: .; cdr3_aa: CASKLELPNTEAFF; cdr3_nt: TGTGCCAGCAAACTCGAACTTCCGAACACTGAAGCTTTCTTT
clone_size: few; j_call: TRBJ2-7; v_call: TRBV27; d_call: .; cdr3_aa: CATGTLPYEQYF; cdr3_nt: TGTGCCACTGGGACACTACCCTACGAGCAGTACTTC
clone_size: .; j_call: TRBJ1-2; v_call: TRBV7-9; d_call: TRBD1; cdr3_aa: CASSPRDRSYGYTF; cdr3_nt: TGTGCCAGCAGCCCCCGGGACAGGAGCTATGGCTACACCTTC
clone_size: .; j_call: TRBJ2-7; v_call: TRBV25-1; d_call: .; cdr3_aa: CASRTTSFQDEQYF; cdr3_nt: TGTGCCAGCAGGACGACTAGTTTTCAAGACGAGCAGTACTTC
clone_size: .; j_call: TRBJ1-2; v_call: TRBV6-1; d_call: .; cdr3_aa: CASSESRGAPAPGYTF; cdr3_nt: TGTGCCAGCAGTGAAAGTCGAGGGGCCCCAGCTCCGGGCTACACCTTC
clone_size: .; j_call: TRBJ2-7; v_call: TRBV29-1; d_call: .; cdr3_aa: CSVWRGGTNEQYF; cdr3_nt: TGCAGCGTGTGGCGGGGAGGGACAAACGAGCAGTACTTC
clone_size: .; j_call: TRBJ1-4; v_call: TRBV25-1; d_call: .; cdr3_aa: CASSEFGGGEKLFF; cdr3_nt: TGTGCCAGCAGTGAATTCGGGGGAGGTGAAAAACTGTTTTTT
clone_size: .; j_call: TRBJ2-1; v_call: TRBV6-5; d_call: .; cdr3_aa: CASTASLAYYNEQFF; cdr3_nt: TGTGCCAGCACCGCGAGCCTAGCATACTACAATGAGCAGTTCTTC
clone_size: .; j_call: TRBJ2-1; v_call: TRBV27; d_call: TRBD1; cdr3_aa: CASSSPTGQGLTSVYNEQFF; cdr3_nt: TGTGCCAGCAGTTCCCCAACGGGACAGGGGTTGACTAGCGTCTACAATGAGCAGTTCTTC
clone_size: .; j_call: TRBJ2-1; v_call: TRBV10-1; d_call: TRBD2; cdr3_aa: CASVPELAAGNEQFF; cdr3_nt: TGCGCCAGCGTGCCTGAACTAGCGGCTGGCAATGAGCAGTTCTTC
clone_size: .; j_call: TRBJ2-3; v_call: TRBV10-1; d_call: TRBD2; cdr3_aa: CASSESSVAGEGDTQYF; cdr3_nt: TGCGCCAGCAGTGAGTCGAGTGTGGCGGGAGAGGGAGATACGCAGTATTTT
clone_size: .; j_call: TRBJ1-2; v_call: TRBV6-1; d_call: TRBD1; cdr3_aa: CASSEAGTGLGYTF; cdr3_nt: TGTGCCAGCAGTGAGGCAGGGACAGGGTTAGGCTACACCTTC
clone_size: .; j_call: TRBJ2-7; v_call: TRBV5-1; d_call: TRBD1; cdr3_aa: CASSTSPRTGGAYEQYF; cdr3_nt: TGCGCCAGCAGCACCTCCCCTAGGACAGGGGGCGCGTACGAGCAGTACTTC
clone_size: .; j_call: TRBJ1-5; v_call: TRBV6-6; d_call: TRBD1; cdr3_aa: CASSSQRGRDGQPQHF; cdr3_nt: TGTGCCAGCAGCTCACAGAGGGGGCGCGATGGTCAGCCCCAGCATTTT
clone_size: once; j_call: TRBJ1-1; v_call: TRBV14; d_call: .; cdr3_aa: CASSRAGDTEAFF; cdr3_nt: TGTGCCAGCAGCCGTGCAGGGGACACTGAAGCTTTCTTT
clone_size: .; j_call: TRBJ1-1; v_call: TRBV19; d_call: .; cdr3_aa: CASSPGDGGGAEAFF; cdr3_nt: TGTGCCAGTAGCCCGGGGGATGGGGGGGGCGCTGAAGCTTTCTTT
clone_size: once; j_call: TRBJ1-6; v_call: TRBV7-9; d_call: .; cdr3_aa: CASSLDRGARLNSPLHF; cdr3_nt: TGTGCCAGCAGCTTAGACCGGGGGGCCCGCCTTAATTCACCCCTCCACTTT
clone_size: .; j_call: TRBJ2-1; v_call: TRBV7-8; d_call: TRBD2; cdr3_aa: CASSPRTSAYNEQFF; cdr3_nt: TGTGCCAGCAGCCCGCGGACTAGCGCCTACAATGAGCAGTTCTTC
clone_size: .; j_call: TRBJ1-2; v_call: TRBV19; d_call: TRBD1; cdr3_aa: CASSTLRGQGYGYTF; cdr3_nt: TGTGCCAGTAGTACCCTCCGGGGACAGGGGTATGGCTACACCTTC
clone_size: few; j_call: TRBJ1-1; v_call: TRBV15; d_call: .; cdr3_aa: CATSRDRYTEAFF; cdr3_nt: TGTGCCACCAGCAGAGATCGCTACACTGAAGCTTTCTTT
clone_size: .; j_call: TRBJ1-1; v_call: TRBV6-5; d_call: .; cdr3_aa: CASSYSNAGGTEAFF; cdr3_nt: TGTGCCAGCAGTTACTCGAACGCGGGGGGCACTGAAGCTTTCTTT
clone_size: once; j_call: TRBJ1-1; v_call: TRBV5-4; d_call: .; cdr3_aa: CASSLQGFGAEAFF; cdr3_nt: TGTGCCAGCAGTCTACAGGGCTTCGGGGCTGAAGCTTTCTTT
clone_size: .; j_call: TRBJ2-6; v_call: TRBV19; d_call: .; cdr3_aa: CASTILWGGAGANVLTF; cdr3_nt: TGTGCCAGTACAATCCTTTGGGGGGGGGCCGGGGCCAACGTCCTGACTTTC
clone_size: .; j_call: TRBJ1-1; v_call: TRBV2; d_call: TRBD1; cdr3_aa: CASRGTVEAFF; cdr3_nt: TGTGCCAGCAGGGGGACAGTTGAAGCTTTCTTT
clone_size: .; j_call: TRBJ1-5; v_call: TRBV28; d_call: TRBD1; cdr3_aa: CASRVTGGSRQPQHF; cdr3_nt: TGTGCCAGCAGGGTAACAGGGGGCTCGCGACAGCCCCAGCATTTT
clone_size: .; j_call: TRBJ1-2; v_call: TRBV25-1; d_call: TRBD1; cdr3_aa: CASSGTGDHYGYTF; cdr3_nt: TGTGCCAGTTCCGGGACAGGGGACCACTATGGCTACACCTTC